A selection of T cell receptor beta chains follows, all from one sample in a study of OX40 agonist ivuxolimab in advanced cancers. Method: immunoSEQ multiplex PCR; TCRdb's copy keeps in-frame clones and lacks some. The table shows about 67,000 clones, with approximately 84% occurring only once. The input for sequencing was CD4+ or CD8+ T cells sorted from blood, taken in a trial of the OX40 agonist ivuxolimab. These receptors originate from an adult with an advanced solid tumor such as melanoma, head and neck, liver or kidney cancer. CDR3s include the opening cysteine and the closing phenylalanine or tryptophan. A D gene is named only where the DNA matches it firmly. A clone size is listed for some rows: how often the clone was seen (once, few, many), or a class if it is expanded.

v_call: TRBV18
j_call: TRBJ2-5
d_call: .
clone_size: .
cdr3_aa: CASSLVGTQETQYF
cdr3_nt: TGTGCCAGCTCACTAGTGGGGACCCAAGAGACCCAGTACTTC

v_call: TRBV5-1
j_call: TRBJ1-3
d_call: .
clone_size: many
cdr3_aa: CASSLDRAGNTIYF
cdr3_nt: TGCGCCAGCAGCTTGGACAGGGCTGGAAACACCATATATTTT

v_call: TRBV28
j_call: TRBJ2-5
d_call: .
clone_size: .
cdr3_aa: CASSTARDADQETQYF
cdr3_nt: TGTGCCAGCAGTACCGCCAGGGACGCAGACCAAGAGACCCAGTACTTC

v_call: TRBV19
j_call: TRBJ2-1
d_call: .
clone_size: .
cdr3_aa: CASSIFSGDSQYNEQFF
cdr3_nt: TGTGCCAGTAGTATCTTCTCCGGGGACTCCCAGTACAATGAGCAGTTCTTC

v_call: TRBV4-2
j_call: TRBJ2-1
d_call: .
clone_size: .
cdr3_aa: CASSQGEREQFF
cdr3_nt: TGTGCCAGCAGCCAAGGAGAACGGGAGCAGTTCTTC

v_call: TRBV2
j_call: TRBJ1-5
d_call: .
clone_size: .
cdr3_aa: CASRGTGGSNQPQHF
cdr3_nt: TGTGCCAGCAGGGGGACGGGGGGGAGCAATCAGCCCCAGCATTTT

v_call: TRBV7-3
j_call: TRBJ2-3
d_call: TRBD1
clone_size: .
cdr3_aa: CASSSLGQEDTQYF
cdr3_nt: TGTGCCAGCAGCTCTCTTGGACAGGAAGATACGCAGTATTTT

v_call: TRBV7-3
j_call: TRBJ2-1
d_call: .
clone_size: .
cdr3_aa: CASSLVVRDEQFF
cdr3_nt: TGTGCCAGCAGCTTGGTAGTTCGCGATGAGCAGTTCTTC

v_call: TRBV5-1
j_call: TRBJ2-3
d_call: .
clone_size: .
cdr3_aa: CASSLGGPTDTQYF
cdr3_nt: TGCGCCAGCAGCTTGGGCGGGCCCACAGATACGCAGTATTTT

v_call: TRBV20-1
j_call: TRBJ1-2
d_call: .
clone_size: .
cdr3_aa: CSVSRGYTF
cdr3_nt: TGCAGTGTCTCACGGGGCTACACCTTC

v_call: TRBV19
j_call: TRBJ2-1
d_call: TRBD1
clone_size: .
cdr3_aa: CASSSWTGGDEQFF
cdr3_nt: TGTGCCAGTAGTTCCTGGACAGGGGGCGATGAGCAGTTCTTC

v_call: TRBV30
j_call: TRBJ2-7
d_call: .
clone_size: .
cdr3_aa: CAWSVLRGYEQYF
cdr3_nt: TGTGCCTGGAGTGTACTACGCGGCTACGAGCAGTACTTC

v_call: TRBV7-9
j_call: TRBJ2-2
d_call: .
clone_size: .
cdr3_aa: CASSSTGELFF
cdr3_nt: TGTGCCAGCAGCTCCACCGGGGAGCTGTTTTTT

v_call: TRBV5-1
j_call: TRBJ2-7
d_call: TRBD1
clone_size: .
cdr3_aa: CASSPGTVSYEQYF
cdr3_nt: TGCGCCAGCAGCCCCGGGACAGTCTCCTACGAGCAGTACTTC

v_call: TRBV2
j_call: TRBJ2-2
d_call: .
clone_size: .
cdr3_aa: CASSMWERDGELFF
cdr3_nt: TGTGCCAGCAGTATGTGGGAGAGGGACGGGGAGCTGTTTTTT

v_call: TRBV7-9
j_call: TRBJ1-5
d_call: TRBD1
clone_size: .
cdr3_aa: CASSSTGKGNQPQHF
cdr3_nt: TGTGCCAGCAGCTCGACAGGGAAGGGTAATCAGCCCCAGCATTTT

v_call: TRBV4-1
j_call: TRBJ2-3
d_call: TRBD2
clone_size: few
cdr3_aa: CASSQVSAGATDTQYF
cdr3_nt: TGCGCCAGCAGCCAAGTCTCAGCGGGGGCCACAGATACGCAGTATTTT

v_call: TRBV10-1
j_call: TRBJ2-1
d_call: TRBD1
clone_size: .
cdr3_aa: CASSSGGAGSYNEQFF
cdr3_nt: TGCGCCAGCAGTTCAGGGGGCGCGGGTTCCTACAATGAGCAGTTCTTC

v_call: TRBV27
j_call: TRBJ2-7
d_call: TRBD1
clone_size: .
cdr3_aa: CASRAGGGNEQYF
cdr3_nt: TGTGCCAGCAGAGCAGGGGGCGGGAACGAGCAGTACTTC

v_call: TRBV11-3
j_call: TRBJ2-7
d_call: TRBD2
clone_size: .
cdr3_aa: CASSLGLAGSEQYF
cdr3_nt: TGTGCCAGCAGCCTGGGACTAGCGGGATCCGAGCAGTACTTC

v_call: TRBV5-5
j_call: TRBJ2-3
d_call: TRBD2
clone_size: .
cdr3_aa: CASSSRRAGELDTQYF
cdr3_nt: TGTGCCAGCAGCTCCCGTAGAGCGGGAGAGCTAGATACGCAGTATTTT

v_call: TRBV6-5
j_call: TRBJ1-5
d_call: .
clone_size: .
cdr3_aa: CASRSWDSNQPQHF
cdr3_nt: TGTGCCAGCAGATCCTGGGACAGCAATCAGCCCCAGCATTTT

v_call: TRBV2
j_call: TRBJ1-1
d_call: TRBD1
clone_size: .
cdr3_aa: CASSAGGSEAFF
cdr3_nt: TGTGCCAGCAGCGCAGGGGGCTCTGAAGCTTTCTTT

v_call: TRBV28
j_call: TRBJ1-6
d_call: .
clone_size: .
cdr3_aa: CASSQNHDLTLHF
cdr3_nt: TGTGCCAGCAGCCAAAACCACGATTTAACCCTCCACTTT

v_call: TRBV28
j_call: TRBJ1-5
d_call: TRBD1
clone_size: .
cdr3_aa: CASIGSETGRIGPQHF
cdr3_nt: TGTGCCAGCATTGGCTCCGAGACAGGGAGAATTGGGCCCCAGCATTTT

v_call: TRBV10-3
j_call: TRBJ2-7
d_call: .
clone_size: .
cdr3_aa: CAISESLRVSYEQYF
cdr3_nt: TGTGCCATCAGTGAGTCGCTGAGAGTCTCCTACGAGCAGTACTTC

v_call: TRBV19
j_call: TRBJ1-1
d_call: .
clone_size: .
cdr3_aa: CASTWWEGTEAFF
cdr3_nt: TGTGCCAGTACCTGGTGGGAAGGCACTGAAGCTTTCTTT

v_call: TRBV6-6
j_call: TRBJ2-5
d_call: TRBD1
clone_size: .
cdr3_aa: CASSYPDRGQETQYF
cdr3_nt: TGTGCCAGCAGTTACCCGGACAGGGGGCAAGAGACCCAGTACTTC

v_call: TRBV5-1
j_call: TRBJ1-5
d_call: .
clone_size: .
cdr3_aa: CASSPGTDNQLQHF
cdr3_nt: TGCGCCAGCAGCCCCGGGACCGATAATCAGCTCCAGCATTTT

v_call: TRBV4-2
j_call: TRBJ2-5
d_call: .
clone_size: .
cdr3_aa: CASSQGVAVQETQYF
cdr3_nt: TGTGCCAGCAGCCAGGGGGTAGCGGTCCAAGAGACCCAGTACTTC

v_call: TRBV9
j_call: TRBJ1-5
d_call: .
clone_size: .
cdr3_aa: CASSTGSGNQPQHF
cdr3_nt: TGTGCCAGCAGTACAGGGTCGGGCAATCAGCCCCAGCATTTT

v_call: TRBV5-1
j_call: TRBJ2-7
d_call: .
clone_size: .
cdr3_aa: CASSLADSPYEQYF
cdr3_nt: TGCGCCAGCAGCTTGGCCGACAGCCCCTACGAGCAGTACTTC

v_call: TRBV5-1
j_call: TRBJ1-3
d_call: TRBD1
clone_size: .
cdr3_aa: CASSDQQGTAIYF
cdr3_nt: TGCGCCAGCAGCGACCAACAGGGGACCGCCATATATTTT

v_call: TRBV11-3
j_call: TRBJ1-1
d_call: TRBD1
clone_size: .
cdr3_aa: CASSFTGGTEAFF
cdr3_nt: TGTGCCAGCAGTTTCACAGGGGGCACTGAAGCTTTCTTT

v_call: TRBV7-7
j_call: TRBJ2-2
d_call: .
clone_size: .
cdr3_aa: CASSSYMNTGELFF
cdr3_nt: TGTGCCAGCAGCTCCTACATGAACACCGGGGAGCTGTTTTTT

v_call: TRBV7-3
j_call: TRBJ2-2
d_call: .
clone_size: .
cdr3_aa: CASSLRPGNTGELFF
cdr3_nt: TGTGCCAGCAGCTTAAGGCCCGGAAACACCGGGGAGCTGTTTTTT

v_call: TRBV7-9
j_call: TRBJ2-2
d_call: .
clone_size: .
cdr3_aa: CASSKGYNTGELFF
cdr3_nt: TGTGCCAGCAGTAAGGGGTATAACACCGGGGAGCTGTTTTTT

v_call: TRBV5-1
j_call: TRBJ2-2
d_call: TRBD1
clone_size: few
cdr3_aa: CASKYSRTGDYTGELFF
cdr3_nt: TGCGCCAGCAAGTATTCCCGGACAGGGGATTACACCGGGGAGCTGTTTTTT

v_call: TRBV5-1
j_call: TRBJ1-1
d_call: TRBD1
clone_size: .
cdr3_aa: CASSYTDREHTEAFF
cdr3_nt: TGCGCCAGCAGCTACACAGACAGGGAACACACTGAAGCTTTCTTT

v_call: TRBV12-5
j_call: TRBJ2-3
d_call: TRBD2
clone_size: .
cdr3_aa: CASALGGPDTQYF
cdr3_nt: TGTGCTAGTGCCTTGGGAGGGCCAGATACGCAGTATTTT

v_call: TRBV4-2
j_call: TRBJ2-6
d_call: .
clone_size: .
cdr3_aa: CASSEDRTAGANVLTF
cdr3_nt: TGTGCCAGCAGCGAAGACAGGACTGCTGGGGCCAACGTCCTGACTTTC

v_call: TRBV9
j_call: TRBJ1-3
d_call: .
clone_size: .
cdr3_aa: CASSIGTDIGNTIYF
cdr3_nt: TGTGCCAGCAGCATCGGGACGGATATTGGAAACACCATATATTTT

v_call: TRBV4-2
j_call: TRBJ2-2
d_call: .
clone_size: few
cdr3_aa: CASSPVSGLGELFF
cdr3_nt: TGTGCCAGCAGCCCAGTGTCCGGGCTCGGGGAGCTGTTTTTT

v_call: TRBV30
j_call: TRBJ1-3
d_call: TRBD1
clone_size: .
cdr3_aa: CASRGQTVSGNTIYF
cdr3_nt: TGTGCCTCCCGGGGACAGACTGTCTCTGGAAACACCATATATTTT

v_call: TRBV5-4
j_call: TRBJ2-1
d_call: TRBD2
clone_size: .
cdr3_aa: CASSLPGTNNEQFF
cdr3_nt: TGTGCCAGCAGCTTACCCGGGACTAACAATGAGCAGTTCTTC

v_call: TRBV10-3
j_call: TRBJ1-4
d_call: .
clone_size: .
cdr3_aa: CAISESKNNEKLFF
cdr3_nt: TGTGCCATCAGTGAGTCGAAGAATAATGAAAAACTGTTTTTT

v_call: TRBV30
j_call: TRBJ2-7
d_call: .
clone_size: once
cdr3_aa: CAWNPGDASEQYF
cdr3_nt: TGTGCCTGGAATCCGGGGGACGCTTCCGAGCAGTACTTC

v_call: TRBV9
j_call: TRBJ2-1
d_call: TRBD2
clone_size: .
cdr3_aa: CASSEGGDAYNEQFF
cdr3_nt: TGTGCCAGCAGCGAGGGAGGGGACGCCTACAATGAGCAGTTCTTC

v_call: TRBV30
j_call: TRBJ1-4
d_call: .
clone_size: once
cdr3_aa: CAWQKVGEKLFF
cdr3_nt: TGTGCCTGGCAGAAGGTCGGGGAAAAACTGTTTTTT

v_call: TRBV2
j_call: TRBJ1-5
d_call: .
clone_size: .
cdr3_aa: CASHRDYNQPQHF
cdr3_nt: TGTGCCAGCCACAGGGATTACAATCAGCCCCAGCATTTT

v_call: TRBV5-6
j_call: TRBJ2-2
d_call: .
clone_size: .
cdr3_aa: CASSSPRLDLTGELFF
cdr3_nt: TGTGCCAGCAGCTCCCCTAGGCTGGACCTTACGGGGGAGCTGTTTTTT

v_call: TRBV7-2
j_call: TRBJ1-2
d_call: .
clone_size: once
cdr3_aa: CASSHYRLKEGYTF
cdr3_nt: TGTGCCAGCAGCCACTATAGACTTAAGGAAGGCTACACCTTC

v_call: TRBV7-2
j_call: TRBJ1-6
d_call: .
clone_size: .
cdr3_aa: CASSLRQDSYNSPLHF
cdr3_nt: TGTGCCAGCAGCTTAAGGCAGGACTCCTATAATTCACCCCTCCACTTT